The 8 T cell receptor beta chains given below trace back to one sample, sequenced in a study of T cell responses to AZD1222 COVID-19 vaccine. TCRdb's table, derived via immunoSEQ multiplex PCR, lists solely in-frame clones and lacks some. Altogether 100,000 to 150,000 clones are present, 90% to 95% being singletons, with the ten largest covering roughly 3%. The sample here was peripheral blood, taken on day 0 of AZD1222 vaccination. The receptors derive from an adult in good health.

The V gene is TRBV29-1, the J gene TRBJ2-1; 7 nucleotides match TRBD2. The J segment lost 4 bases and the V segment lost 5 bases, leaving 11 bases of the junction unmatched. This CDR3 contains 15 residues. Germline CDR1 reads SQVTM; CDR2 reads ANQGSEA. CDR3 bases: TGCAGCGTTAACTCCAGGGAGGGTCCGTACAATGAGCAGTTCTTC. Translated, it gives CSVNSREGPYNEQFF.

This chain joins TRBV6-5 and TRBJ1-4, with 7 nucleotides matching TRBD1. The CDR3 is made up of 14 amino acids. The ends lost 2 bases at V and 7 bases at J; junction bases unmatched: 4. Germline values: CDR1 MNHEY, CDR2 SVGAGI. CDR3 amino acids: CASSYRGLREKLFF. CDR3 nucleotides: TGTGCCAGCAGTTACAGGGGGCTTCGTGAAAAACTGTTTTTT.

This clone appeared once. The rearrangement uses TRBV7-7 and TRBJ2-1, with 7 positions matching TRBD2. The germline CDR1 and CDR2 sequences are SSHAT and FNYEAQ (reference sequence). CDR3 length: 15 residues. Trimming took 5 bases from V and 7 from J; bases not matched to a gene: 11. The chain's CDR3 is CASSASAGADNEQFF. CDR3 nucleotides: TGTGCCAGCAGCGCTTCGGCGGGAGCAGATAATGAGCAGTTCTTC.

This chain links TRBV4-3 with TRBJ2-3; TRBD1 is a possible D gene (5 bases). In germline, CDR1 is LGHNA, CDR2 YSLEER. V was trimmed by 0 bases and J by 3 bases, leaving 16 bases between them. The CDR3 contains 17 residues. CDR3 nucleotide sequence: TGCGCCAGCAGCCAAGATATGGGGCTTGTGAGGACAGATACGCAGTATTTT. This gives the protein CASSQDMGLVRTDTQYF.

This rearrangement joins TRBV28 to TRBJ1-3; D is possibly TRBD1 (5 bases). Per the germline V gene, CDR1 is MDHEN and CDR2 is SYDVKM. V lost 3 bases, J lost 4 bases, and 22 bases lay in between. The CDR3 runs 18 residues. CDR3 sequence reads: CASSLWGNKPWRGNTIYF. The CDR3 nucleotides are TGTGCCAGCAGTTTGTGGGGGAACAAACCTTGGCGCGGAAACACCATATATTTT.

J is TRBJ2-7 and V is TRBV3-1 (or the pseudogene TRBV3-2); D is undetermined. V was clipped by 5 bases and J by 2 bases, with 4 bases between them. The germline gives CDR1 LGHDT, CDR2 YNNKEL (reference sequence). The CDR3 covers 11 residues. The CDR3 sequence is CASSSPYEQYF. The DNA of the CDR3 is TGTGCCAGCAGCTCCCCCTACGAGCAGTACTTC.

This clone is classed as medium-sized. V usage is TRBV4-2 and J usage is TRBJ1-2; 8 bases line up with TRBD1. After removal of 2 bases from V and 0 bases from J, the junction contained 8 bases not matched to a gene. The CDR3 is made up of 17 amino acids. Germline CDR1 is LGHNA and CDR2 is YNFKEQ. The CDR3 DNA follows: TGTGCCAGCAGCCAACCGACAGGGGCTCCTTCTAACTATGGCTACACCTTC. It is translated as CASSQPTGAPSNYGYTF.

This chain connects TRBV5-1 to TRBJ2-5, with D perhaps TRBD1 (5 bases). The CDR3 runs to 14 residues. V lost 0 bases and J lost 5, with 11 bases in between. The germline V gene has CDR1 SGHRS and CDR2 YFSETQ. The CDR3 nucleotides are TGCGCCAGCAGCTTGGAGGGGCTGGGGGAGACCCAGTACTTC. This encodes CASSLEGLGETQYF.